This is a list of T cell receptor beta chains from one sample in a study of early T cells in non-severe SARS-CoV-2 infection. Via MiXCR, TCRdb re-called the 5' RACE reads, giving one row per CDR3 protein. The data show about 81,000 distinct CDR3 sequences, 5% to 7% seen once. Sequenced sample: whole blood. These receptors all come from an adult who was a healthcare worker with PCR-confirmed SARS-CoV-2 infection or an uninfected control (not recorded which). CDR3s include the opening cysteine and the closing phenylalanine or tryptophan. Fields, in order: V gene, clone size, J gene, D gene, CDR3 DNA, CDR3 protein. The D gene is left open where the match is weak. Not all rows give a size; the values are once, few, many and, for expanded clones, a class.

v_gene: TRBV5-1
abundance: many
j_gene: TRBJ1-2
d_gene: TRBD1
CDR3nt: TGCGCCAGCAGCCCGGTCGGGACAGGCTATGGCTACACCTTC
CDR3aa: CASSPVGTGYGYTF

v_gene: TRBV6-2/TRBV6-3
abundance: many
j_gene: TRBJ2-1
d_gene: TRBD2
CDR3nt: TGTGCCAGCGGAGCGGGAGTCACCTACAATGAGCAGTTCTTC
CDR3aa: CASGAGVTYNEQFF

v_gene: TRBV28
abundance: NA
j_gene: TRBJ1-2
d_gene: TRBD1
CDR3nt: TGTGCCAGCAGGTCGGCAGGGGGAAACTATGGCTACACCTTC
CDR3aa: CASRSAGGNYGYTF

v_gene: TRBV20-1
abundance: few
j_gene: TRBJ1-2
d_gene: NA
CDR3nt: TGCAGTGCTCCCACCCTGGCGGTATCTGACTATGGCTACACCTTC
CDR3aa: CSAPTLAVSDYGYTF

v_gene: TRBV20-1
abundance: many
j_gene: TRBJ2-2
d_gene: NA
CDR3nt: TGCAGTGCTAGAGATGTGCACGGGGAGCTGTTTTTT
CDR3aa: CSARDVHGELFF

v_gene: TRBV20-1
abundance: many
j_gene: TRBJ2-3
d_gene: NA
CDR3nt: TGCAGTGCTAGTGGGGCCGATACGCAGTATTTT
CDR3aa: CSASGADTQYF

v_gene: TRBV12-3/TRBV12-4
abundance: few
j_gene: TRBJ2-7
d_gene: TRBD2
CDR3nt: TGTGCCAGCAGGGGGGGACTAGGGGACGCCTACGAGCAGTACTTC
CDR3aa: CASRGGLGDAYEQYF

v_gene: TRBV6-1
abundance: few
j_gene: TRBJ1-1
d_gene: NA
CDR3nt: TGTGCCAGCAGCCCGGCACACCCCACTTACCCAGCTTTCTTT
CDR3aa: CASSPAHPTYPAFF

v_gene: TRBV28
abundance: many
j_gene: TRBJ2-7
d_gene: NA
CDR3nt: TGTGCCAGCAGTCCCCCACTCAGGGGAGCGGGCCCCTACGAGCAGTACTTC
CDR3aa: CASSPPLRGAGPYEQYF

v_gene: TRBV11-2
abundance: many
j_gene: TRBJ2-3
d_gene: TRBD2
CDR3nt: TGTGCCAGCAGCCGACGCCCTAGCGGGAGGGCCTCAGATACGCAGTATTTT
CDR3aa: CASSRRPSGRASDTQYF

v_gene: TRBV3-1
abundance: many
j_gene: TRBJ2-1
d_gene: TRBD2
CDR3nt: TGTGCCAGCAGCCATGCTAGCGGGAGGAGGTTGTTCTTC
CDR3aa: CASSHASGRRLFF

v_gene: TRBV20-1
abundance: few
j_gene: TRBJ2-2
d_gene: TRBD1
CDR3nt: TGCAGTGCTAGAGAGACAGGGGCGAACACCGGGGAGCTGTTTTTT
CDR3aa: CSARETGANTGELFF

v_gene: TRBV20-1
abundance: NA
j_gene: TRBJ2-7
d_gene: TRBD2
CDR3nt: TGCAGTGCTAGACCTGGGGTAAGCGGGAGGCCCTACGAGCAGTACTTC
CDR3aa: CSARPGVSGRPYEQYF

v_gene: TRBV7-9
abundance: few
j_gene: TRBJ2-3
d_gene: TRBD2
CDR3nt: TGTGCCAGCAGCTTGAGGACTAGCGGGACGCCTAGCACAGATACGCAGTATTTT
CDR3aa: CASSLRTSGTPSTDTQYF

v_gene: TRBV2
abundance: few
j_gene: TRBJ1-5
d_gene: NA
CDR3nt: TGTGCCAGCAGTGAAGAGGGAGTTGGCAATCAGCCCCAGCATTTT
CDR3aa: CASSEEGVGNQPQHF

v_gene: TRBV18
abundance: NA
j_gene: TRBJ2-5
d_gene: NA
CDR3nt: TGTGCCAGCTCACCTCGAGAGACCCAGTACTTC
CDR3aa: CASSPRETQYF

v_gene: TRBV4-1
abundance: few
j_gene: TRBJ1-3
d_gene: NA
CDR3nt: TGCGCCAGCAGCCAAGTTTCGGGGTTCTCTGGAAACACCATATATTTT
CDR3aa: CASSQVSGFSGNTIYF

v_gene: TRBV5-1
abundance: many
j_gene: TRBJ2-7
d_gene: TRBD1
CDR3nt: TGCGCCAGCAAAACAGGGGGCGACGAGCAGTACTTC
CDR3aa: CASKTGGDEQYF

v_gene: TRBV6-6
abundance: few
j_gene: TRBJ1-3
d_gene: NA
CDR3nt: TGTGCCAGCAGTTACTCATCGGGACAATCTGGAAACACCATATATTTT
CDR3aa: CASSYSSGQSGNTIYF

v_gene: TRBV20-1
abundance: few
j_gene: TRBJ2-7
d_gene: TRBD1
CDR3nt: TGCAGTGCTAGGGGACAGTCCCAATTTTACGAGCAGTACTTC
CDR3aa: CSARGQSQFYEQYF

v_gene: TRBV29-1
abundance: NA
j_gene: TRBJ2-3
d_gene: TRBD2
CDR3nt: TGCAGCGTTCCCTCTAGCGGGGTGAGCACAGATACGCAGTATTTT
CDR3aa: CSVPSSGVSTDTQYF

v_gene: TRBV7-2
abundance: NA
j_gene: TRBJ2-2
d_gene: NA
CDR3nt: TGTGCCAGCAGCCCTACAACAGGGTTGTACACCGGGGAGCTTTTTTTT
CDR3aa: CASSPTTGLYTGELFF

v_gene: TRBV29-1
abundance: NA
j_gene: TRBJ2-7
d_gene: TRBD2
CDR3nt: TGCAGCGTCCTCCCGGGACTAGCGGGAGCGTCCTCCTACGAGCAGTACTTC
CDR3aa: CSVLPGLAGASSYEQYF

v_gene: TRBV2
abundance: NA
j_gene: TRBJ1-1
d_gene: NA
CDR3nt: TGTGCCAGCAGGGGGAACACGGGAGGTACTGAAGCTTTCTTT
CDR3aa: CASRGNTGGTEAFF

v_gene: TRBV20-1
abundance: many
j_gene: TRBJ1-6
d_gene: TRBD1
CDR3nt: TGCAGTGCCCGGAGACAGGGCGACAGCTCCTATAATTCACCCCTCCACTTT
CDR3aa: CSARRQGDSSYNSPLHF

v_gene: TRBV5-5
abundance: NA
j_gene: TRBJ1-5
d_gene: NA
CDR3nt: TGTGCCAGCACCCCGGCGCCACAGGGCAATCAGCCCCAGCATTTT
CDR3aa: CASTPAPQGNQPQHF

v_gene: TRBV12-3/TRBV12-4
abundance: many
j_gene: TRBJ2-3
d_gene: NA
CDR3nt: TGTGCCAGCAGTTCCGACTGGAAGAGCACAGATACGCAGTATTTT
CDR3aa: CASSSDWKSTDTQYF

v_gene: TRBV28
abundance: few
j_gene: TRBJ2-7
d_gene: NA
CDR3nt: TGTGCCAGCCTGGGACGGCCCTCGTACGAGCAGTACTTC
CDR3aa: CASLGRPSYEQYF

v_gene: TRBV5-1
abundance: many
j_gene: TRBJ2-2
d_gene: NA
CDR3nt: TGCGCCAGCAGCTTATCAAGGGGAGCCGGGGAGCTGTTTTTT
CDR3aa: CASSLSRGAGELFF

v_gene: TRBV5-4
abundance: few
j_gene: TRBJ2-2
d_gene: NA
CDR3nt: TGTGCCAGCAGCTTGGCCGGCAGGGGCACCGGGGAGCTGTTTTTT
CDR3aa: CASSLAGRGTGELFF

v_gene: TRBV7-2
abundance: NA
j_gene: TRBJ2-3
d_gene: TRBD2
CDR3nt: TGTGCCAGCAGCTTAGTAGGGCTAGCGGGAGCGAACCCAGATACGCAGTATTTT
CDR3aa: CASSLVGLAGANPDTQYF

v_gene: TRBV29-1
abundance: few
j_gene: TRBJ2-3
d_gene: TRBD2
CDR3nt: TGCAGCGTCTCTAGCGGGAGATCCGATACGCAGTATTTT
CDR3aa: CSVSSGRSDTQYF

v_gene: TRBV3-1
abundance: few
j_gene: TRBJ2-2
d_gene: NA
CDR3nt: TGTGCCAGCAGCCAAGATAAGGGCAGAGGGACCGGGGAGCTGTTTTTT
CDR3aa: CASSQDKGRGTGELFF

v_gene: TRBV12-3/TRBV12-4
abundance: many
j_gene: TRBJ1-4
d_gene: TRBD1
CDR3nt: TGTGCCAGCACCAAAACGCGGACAGGAAATGAAAAACTGTTTTTT
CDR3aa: CASTKTRTGNEKLFF

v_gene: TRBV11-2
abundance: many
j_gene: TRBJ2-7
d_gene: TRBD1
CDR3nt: TGTGCCAGCAGCTCTACAGGGGCCATCTCCCTCGAGCAGTACTTC
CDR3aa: CASSSTGAISLEQYF

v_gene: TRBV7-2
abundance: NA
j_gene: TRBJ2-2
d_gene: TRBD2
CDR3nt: TGTGCCAGCAGCTTCCCCGCTAGCGGGAGGGACGCGAACACCGGGGAGCTGTTTTTT
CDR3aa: CASSFPASGRDANTGELFF

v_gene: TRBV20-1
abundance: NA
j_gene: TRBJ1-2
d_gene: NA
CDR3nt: TGCAGTGCTAAACCGGCGCTGGGGGACGCCTATGGCTACACCTTC
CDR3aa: CSAKPALGDAYGYTF

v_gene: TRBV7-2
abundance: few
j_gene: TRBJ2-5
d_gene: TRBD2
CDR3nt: TGTGCCAGCAGCTTAGCGCTCAGCGGGGGGCAAGAGACCCAGTACTTC
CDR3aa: CASSLALSGGQETQYF

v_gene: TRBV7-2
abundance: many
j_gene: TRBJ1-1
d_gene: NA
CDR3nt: TGTGCCAGCAGCTTAGACCCAGGGTTCTCAAACACTGAAGCTTTCTTT
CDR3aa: CASSLDPGFSNTEAFF

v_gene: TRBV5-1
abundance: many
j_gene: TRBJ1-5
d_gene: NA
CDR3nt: TGCGCCAGCAGCTTGGTTGCAGATAGCAATCAGCCCCAGCATTTT
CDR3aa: CASSLVADSNQPQHF

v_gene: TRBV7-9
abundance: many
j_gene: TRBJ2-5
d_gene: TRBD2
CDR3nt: TGTGCCAGCAGCTCACCGACTAGCAGCAACCCGACCCAGTACTTC
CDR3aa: CASSSPTSSNPTQYF

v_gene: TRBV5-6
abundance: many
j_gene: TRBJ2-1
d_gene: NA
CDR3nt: TGTGCCAGCAGCTTGAAGTACAATGAGCAGTTCTTC
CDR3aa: CASSLKYNEQFF

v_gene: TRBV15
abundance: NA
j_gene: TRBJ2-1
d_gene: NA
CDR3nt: TGTGCCACCAGCAGAGAAGCACAGGGCTACAATGAGCAGTTCTTC
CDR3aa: CATSREAQGYNEQFF

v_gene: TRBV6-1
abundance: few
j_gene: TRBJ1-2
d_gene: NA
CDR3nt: TGTGCCAGCAGAAGGTCGGGGGCCCTCTATGGCTACACCTTC
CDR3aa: CASRRSGALYGYTF

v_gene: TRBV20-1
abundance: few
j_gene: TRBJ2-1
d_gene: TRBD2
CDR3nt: TGCAGTGCGGTTGGGACTAGCGGGCGTATTTCCTACAATGAGCAGTTCTTC
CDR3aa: CSAVGTSGRISYNEQFF

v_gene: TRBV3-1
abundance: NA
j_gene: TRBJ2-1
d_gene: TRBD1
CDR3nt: TGTGCCAGCAGTCTCAGGGGGCATGAGCAGTTCTTC
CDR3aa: CASSLRGHEQFF

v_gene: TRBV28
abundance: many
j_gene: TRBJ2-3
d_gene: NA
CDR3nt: TGTGCCAGCAACAATCCCCGGCCAGATACGCAGTATTTT
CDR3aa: CASNNPRPDTQYF

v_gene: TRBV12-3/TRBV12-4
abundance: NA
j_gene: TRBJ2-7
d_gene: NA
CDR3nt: TGTGCCAGCAGCTTTCCCGGGACACACGACTACGAGCAGTACTTC
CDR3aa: CASSFPGTHDYEQYF

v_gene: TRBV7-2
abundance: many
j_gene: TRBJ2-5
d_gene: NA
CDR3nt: TGTGCCAGCAGCAGTAGAGTCGGGGGACCGACCCAGTACTTC
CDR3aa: CASSSRVGGPTQYF

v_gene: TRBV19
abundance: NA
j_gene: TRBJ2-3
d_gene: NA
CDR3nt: TGTGCCAGTAGTATAGATCTAGCAGTCACAGATACGCAGTATTTT
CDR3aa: CASSIDLAVTDTQYF

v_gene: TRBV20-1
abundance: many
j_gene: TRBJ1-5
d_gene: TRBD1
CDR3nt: TGCAGTGCTAGGGGACAGGGAAAGGATCAGCCCCAGCATTTT
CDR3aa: CSARGQGKDQPQHF

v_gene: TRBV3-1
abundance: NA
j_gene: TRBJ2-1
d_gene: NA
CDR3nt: TGTGCCAGCAGCCAAGATACGACGGCCAATGAGCAGTTCTTC
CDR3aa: CASSQDTTANEQFF

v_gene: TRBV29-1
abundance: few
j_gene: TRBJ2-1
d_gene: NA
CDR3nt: TGCAGCGCCACCGGACCGTACTACAATGAGCAGTTCTTC
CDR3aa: CSATGPYYNEQFF

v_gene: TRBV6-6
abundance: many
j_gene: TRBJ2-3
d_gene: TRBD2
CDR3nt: TGTGCCAGCAGTTTAGCGGGAGCTGGCACAGATACGCAGTATTTT
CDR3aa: CASSLAGAGTDTQYF